A selection of T cell receptor beta chains follows, all from one sample in a study of cytomegalovirus exposure and HLA in healthy donors. Repertoires were generated with immunoSEQ multiplex PCR, while TCRdb's copy carries only in-frame clones and drops some. The sample contains around 200,000 clones, 65% to 80% of which appear only once. Sample: PBMCs. These receptors were taken from a woman in her 30s in good health and CMV-seropositive. CDR3s include the opening cysteine and the closing phenylalanine or tryptophan. A D gene is named only where the DNA matches it firmly. Some rows have no size entry. The others give once, few or many, or a class for an expanded clone.

j_call,d_call,v_call,clone_size,cdr3_aa,cdr3_nt
TRBJ2-7,TRBD2,TRBV10-3,NA,CAAHGARGLAGESSYEQYF,TGTGCCGCCCACGGGGCCCGGGGACTAGCGGGGGAGAGCTCCTACGAGCAGTACTTC
TRBJ2-7,TRBD2,TRBV15,NA,CATSRRSGTSRDEQYF,TGTGCCACCAGCAGACGATCCGGGACTAGTCGGGACGAGCAGTACTTC
TRBJ1-1,TRBD1,TRBV6-1,NA,CASTPSGQAGFRAFF,TGTGCCAGCACCCCCTCGGGACAGGCTGGATTTCGGGCTTTCTTT
TRBJ2-1,NA,TRBV6-1,NA,CASLPSFGGSNEQFF,TGTGCCAGCCTCCCGAGCTTTGGTGGTTCGAATGAGCAGTTCTTC
TRBJ2-7,TRBD2,TRBV30,NA,CALTGGSSYEQYF,TGTGCCCTTACGGGGGGGAGCTCCTACGAGCAGTACTTC
TRBJ2-3,NA,TRBV4-2,few,CASSQAGPEKTDTQYF,TGTGCCAGCAGCCAGGCGGGACCCGAAAAAACAGATACGCAGTATTTT
TRBJ1-1,TRBD1,TRBV13,few,CASSFRQGDMNTEAFF,TGTGCCAGCAGCTTTCGGCAGGGGGATATGAACACTGAAGCTTTCTTT
TRBJ2-3,NA,TRBV5-4,NA,CASSLGLDGDTQYF,TGTGCCAGCAGCTTGGGGCTAGATGGCGATACGCAGTATTTT
TRBJ2-7,NA,TRBV25-1,few,CASSEGDLQGQYF,TGTGCCAGCAGTGAAGGTGACCTACAGGGGCAGTACTTC
TRBJ2-7,TRBD1,TRBV27,NA,CASSLRDRGYEQYF,TGTGCCAGCAGTTTACGTGACAGGGGCTACGAGCAGTACTTC
TRBJ2-1,NA,TRBV7-6,NA,CASSRGGAEQFF,TGTGCCAGCAGCCGCGGGGGCGCGGAGCAGTTCTTC
TRBJ2-2,TRBD2,TRBV10-3,NA,CATASGRGTGELFF,TGTGCCACCGCGTCAGGGAGGGGCACCGGGGAGCTGTTTTTT
TRBJ2-7,NA,TRBV7-8,NA,CASSLQYEQYF,TGTGCCAGCAGCTTACAATACGAGCAGTACTTC
TRBJ2-3,TRBD2,TRBV7-9,NA,CASSSGGRAPTDTQYF,TGTGCCAGCAGCTCTGGCGGGAGGGCCCCCACAGATACGCAGTATTTT
TRBJ2-3,NA,TRBV13,NA,CASSLSGGEGTQYF,TGTGCCAGCAGCTTATCCGGGGGTGAGGGTACGCAGTATTTT
TRBJ2-3,TRBD2,TRBV5-8,NA,CASSGGEDTDTQYF,TGTGCCAGCAGCGGGGGGGAAGACACAGATACGCAGTATTTT
TRBJ2-3,TRBD2,TRBV7-8,NA,CASSTSSLAGEDTQYF,TGTGCCAGCAGCACCTCGTCACTAGCGGGAGAGGATACGCAGTATTTT
TRBJ2-7,TRBD1,TRBV11-2,NA,CASSYYQGPDRVEYF,TGTGCCAGCAGCTATTACCAAGGTCCGGACAGGGTCGAGTACTTC
TRBJ2-3,NA,TRBV5-1,NA,CASSSTDTQYF,TGCGCCAGCAGTTCTACAGATACGCAGTATTTT
TRBJ1-1,NA,TRBV7-6,NA,CASSPFLNTEAFF,TGTGCCAGCAGCCCTTTCCTGAACACTGAAGCTTTCTTT
TRBJ1-3,TRBD1,TRBV27,NA,CASSLDRGLGNTIYF,TGTGCCAGCAGTTTAGACAGGGGGCTTGGAAACACCATATATTTT
TRBJ2-1,NA,TRBV29-1,NA,CSARLAGTYNEQFF,TGCAGCGCCCGCCTCGCGGGTACCTACAATGAGCAGTTCTTC
TRBJ2-7,NA,TRBV4-3,NA,CASSPGGGGASYEQYF,TGCGCCAGCAGCCCTGGGGGCGGTGGGGCATCCTACGAGCAGTACTTC
TRBJ2-3,TRBD2,TRBV9,once,CASSVGGLAGDTQYF,TGTGCCAGCAGCGTAGGGGGACTAGCGGGGGATACGCAGTATTTT
TRBJ1-1,NA,TRBV27,NA,CASSLFWGGTEAFF,TGTGCCAGCAGTTTATTTTGGGGCGGCACTGAAGCTTTCTTT